The rows below give T cell receptor beta chains drawn from one sample of a study of shared T cell receptors in the human thymus. This table comes from immunoSEQ multiplex PCR, and its TCRdb copy is limited to in-frame clones, with some not included. Found here are hundreds of thousands of clones, more than 85% of them singletons; the top ten hold approximately 0.02%. The sample was thymocytes. These receptors all stem from a human donor. Both conserved end residues are part of each CDR3. Fields, in order: V gene, J gene, CDR3 protein.

v_gene: TRBV11-2; j_gene: TRBJ2-7; CDR3aa: CASSPGRAGEIYEQYF
v_gene: TRBV29-1; j_gene: TRBJ2-2; CDR3aa: CSVTGANTGELFF
v_gene: TRBV28; j_gene: TRBJ2-3; CDR3aa: CASSLCKRQGTSTDTQYF
v_gene: TRBV5-5; j_gene: TRBJ1-5; CDR3aa: CASSSDRSYSNQPQHF
v_gene: TRBV4-3; j_gene: TRBJ2-3; CDR3aa: CALGKGPERPITDTQYF
v_gene: TRBV15; j_gene: TRBJ2-3; CDR3aa: CATSRGGGTDTQYF
v_gene: TRBV7-9; j_gene: TRBJ2-1; CDR3aa: CASSQVGVNYNEQFF
v_gene: TRBV5-4; j_gene: TRBJ2-7; CDR3aa: CASSPGDRRSYEQYF
v_gene: TRBV20-1; j_gene: TRBJ2-7; CDR3aa: CSARDGYEQYF
v_gene: TRBV29-1; j_gene: TRBJ2-4; CDR3aa: CSVVWQPKNIQYF
v_gene: TRBV10-3; j_gene: TRBJ1-3; CDR3aa: CAISDWPTGHSSGNTIYF
v_gene: TRBV19; j_gene: TRBJ1-5; CDR3aa: CASMEAGYSNQPQHF
v_gene: TRBV7-2; j_gene: TRBJ2-7; CDR3aa: CASSLGVSGGDEQYF
v_gene: TRBV7-9; j_gene: TRBJ2-1; CDR3aa: CASSLARLAGSYNEQFF
v_gene: TRBV27; j_gene: TRBJ1-1; CDR3aa: CASRETGVTEAFF
v_gene: TRBV27; j_gene: TRBJ1-2; CDR3aa: CASSLQGARGYTF